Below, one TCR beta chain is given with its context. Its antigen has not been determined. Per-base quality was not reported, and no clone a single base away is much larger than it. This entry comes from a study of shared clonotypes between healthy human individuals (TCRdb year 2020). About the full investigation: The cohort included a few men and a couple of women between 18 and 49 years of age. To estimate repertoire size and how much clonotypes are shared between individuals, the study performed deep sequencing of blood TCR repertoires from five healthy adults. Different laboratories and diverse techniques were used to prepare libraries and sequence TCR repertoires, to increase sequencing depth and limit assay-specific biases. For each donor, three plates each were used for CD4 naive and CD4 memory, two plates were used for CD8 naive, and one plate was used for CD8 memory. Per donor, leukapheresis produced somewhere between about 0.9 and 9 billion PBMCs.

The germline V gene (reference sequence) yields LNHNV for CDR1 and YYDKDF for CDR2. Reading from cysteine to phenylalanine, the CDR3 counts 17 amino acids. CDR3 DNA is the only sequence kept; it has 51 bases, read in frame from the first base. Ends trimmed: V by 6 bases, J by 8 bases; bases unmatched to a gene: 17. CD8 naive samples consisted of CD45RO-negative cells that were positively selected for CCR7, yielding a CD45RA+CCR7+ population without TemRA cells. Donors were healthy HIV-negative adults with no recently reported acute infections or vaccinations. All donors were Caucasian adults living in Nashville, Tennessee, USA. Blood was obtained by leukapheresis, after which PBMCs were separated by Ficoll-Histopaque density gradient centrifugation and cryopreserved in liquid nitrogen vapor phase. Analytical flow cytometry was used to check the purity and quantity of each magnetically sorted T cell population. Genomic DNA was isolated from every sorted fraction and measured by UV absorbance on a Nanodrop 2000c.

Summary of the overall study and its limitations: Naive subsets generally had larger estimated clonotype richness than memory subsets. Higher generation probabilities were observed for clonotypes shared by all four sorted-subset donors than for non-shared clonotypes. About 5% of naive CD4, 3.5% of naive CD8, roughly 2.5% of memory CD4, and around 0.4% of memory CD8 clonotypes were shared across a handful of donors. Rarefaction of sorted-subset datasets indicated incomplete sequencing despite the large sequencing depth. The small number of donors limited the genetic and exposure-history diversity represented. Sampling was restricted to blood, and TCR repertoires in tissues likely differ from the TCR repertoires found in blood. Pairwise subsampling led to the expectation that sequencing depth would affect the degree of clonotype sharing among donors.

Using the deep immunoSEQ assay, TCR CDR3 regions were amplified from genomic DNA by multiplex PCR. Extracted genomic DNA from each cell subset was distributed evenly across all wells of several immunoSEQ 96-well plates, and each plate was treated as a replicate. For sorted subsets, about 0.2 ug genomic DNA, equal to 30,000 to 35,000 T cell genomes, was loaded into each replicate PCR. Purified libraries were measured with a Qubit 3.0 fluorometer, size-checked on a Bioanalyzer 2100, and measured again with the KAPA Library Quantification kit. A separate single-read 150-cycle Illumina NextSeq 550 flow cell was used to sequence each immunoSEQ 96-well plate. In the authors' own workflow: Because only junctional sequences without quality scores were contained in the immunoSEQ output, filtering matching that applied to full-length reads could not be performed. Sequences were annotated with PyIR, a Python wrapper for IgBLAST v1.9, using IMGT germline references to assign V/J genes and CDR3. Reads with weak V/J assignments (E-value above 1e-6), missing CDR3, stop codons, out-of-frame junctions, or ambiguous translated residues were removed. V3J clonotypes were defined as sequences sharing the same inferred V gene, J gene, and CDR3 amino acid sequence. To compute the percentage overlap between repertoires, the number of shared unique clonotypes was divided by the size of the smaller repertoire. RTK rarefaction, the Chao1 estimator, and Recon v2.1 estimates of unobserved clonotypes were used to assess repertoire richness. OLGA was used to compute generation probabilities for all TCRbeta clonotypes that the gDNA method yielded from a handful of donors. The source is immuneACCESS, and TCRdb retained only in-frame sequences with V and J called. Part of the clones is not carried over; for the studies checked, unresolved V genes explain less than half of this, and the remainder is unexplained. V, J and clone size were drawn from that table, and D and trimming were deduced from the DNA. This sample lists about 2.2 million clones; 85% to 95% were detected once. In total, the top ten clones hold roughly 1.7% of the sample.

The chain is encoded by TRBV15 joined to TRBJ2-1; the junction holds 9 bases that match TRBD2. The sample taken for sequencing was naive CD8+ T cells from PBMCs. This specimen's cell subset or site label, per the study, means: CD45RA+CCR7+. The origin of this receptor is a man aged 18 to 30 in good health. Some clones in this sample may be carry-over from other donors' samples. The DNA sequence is TGTGCCACCAGGGCGAGGGGACTAGCTCTCGGTGAAGATGAGCAGTTCTTC. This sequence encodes CATRARGLALGEDEQFF.